This T cell receptor (beta chain) is from a study of blood T cells in healthy people across ages. The second PCR ran roughly 6 to 11 cycles with a sample-barcoded 5' primer and J-beta primers. In TCRdb, the 5' RACE reads were re-called with MiXCR into one record per CDR3 protein. In the table there are 790,000 or so distinct CDR3 sequences, about 61% of which are singletons. This receptor was obtained from a middle-aged man in good health. Sequenced input: blood.

CDR3 nucleotides: TGTGCCACCAGCACTCGGGAGTATAATGAGCAGTTCTTC. Amino acid sequence: CATSTREYNEQFF. V is TRBV15 and J is TRBJ2-1; the D gene is possibly TRBD2 (6 bases). Germline V gene data show CDR1 as LNHNV and CDR2 as YYDKDF (reference sequence). This CDR3 spans 13 amino acids. V was clipped by 4 bases and J by 7 bases, with 11 bases between them.